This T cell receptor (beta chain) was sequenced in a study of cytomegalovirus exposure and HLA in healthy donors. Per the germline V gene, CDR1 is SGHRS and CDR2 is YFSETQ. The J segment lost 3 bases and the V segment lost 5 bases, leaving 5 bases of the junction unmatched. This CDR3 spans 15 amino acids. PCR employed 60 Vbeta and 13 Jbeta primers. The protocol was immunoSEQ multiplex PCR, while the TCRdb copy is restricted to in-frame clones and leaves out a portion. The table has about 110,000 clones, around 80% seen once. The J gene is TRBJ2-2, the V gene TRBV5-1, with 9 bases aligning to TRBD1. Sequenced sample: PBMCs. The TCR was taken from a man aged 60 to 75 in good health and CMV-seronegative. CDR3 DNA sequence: TGCGCCAGCAGGTATACAGGGGGCGACACCGGGGAGCTGTTTTTT. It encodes CASRYTGGDTGELFF.